Sequencing of this T cell receptor beta chain was carried out in a study of shared clonotypes between healthy human individuals. Study-wide findings and caveats: Naive CD4 clonotypes overlapped across a few donors at around 5%.

The CDR3 has 15 amino acids. Trimming cost V 8 bases and J 1 base, with 15 bases left between them. Germline CDR1 reads MNHEY; CDR2 reads SMNVEV (reference sequence). Each subset's genomic DNA was shared equally among a number of immunoSEQ plates. Profiling relied on immunoSEQ multiplex PCR, and the TCRdb table lists in-frame clones only, not all of them. The table lists almost 750,000 clones, 72% of them singletons, with 1.8% in the top ten. For this clone: Antigen specificity is unknown.

V gene TRBV27 combines with J gene TRBJ2-4; no reliable D call. Sequenced material: memory CD4+ T cells sorted from blood. The subset was: CD45RA-negative fraction. The origin of this receptor is a young woman in good health. CDR3 residues: CASSSLKGAKNIQYF. The CDR3 DNA follows: TGTGCCAGCTCCAGCTTAAAAGGGGCCAAAAACATTCAGTACTTC.